This T cell receptor (beta chain) stems from a study of neurological immune-mediated disorders. This clonotype was observed a few times. Since a much larger clone is just one base distant, this may be a read error. The CDR3 is 11 residues long. Germline V gene sequence: CDR1 MNHNS, CDR2 SASEGT. The ends were cut back, 6 bases at V and 2 bases at J, with 3 bases in the middle. A single record per CDR3 protein comes from TCRdb applying MiXCR to the 5' RACE reads. The sample has approximately 50,000 distinct CDR3 sequences, 10% seen once. The TCR originated in a man between 65 and 85 years old with HTLV-1-associated myelopathy (HAM/TSP). The sequencing sample was made of PBMCs. This sequence joins TRBV6-1 and TRBJ2-3; D is undetermined. The CDR3 DNA sequence: TGTGCCAGCAGGTTCACAGATACGCAGTATTTT. This codes for CASRFTDTQYF.